The clone carrying this TCR beta chain was counted between two and nine times. What it binds is not known. The entry originates in a study of T-cell memory formation after mild COVID-19. Findings and limits, study-wide: CD4/CD8 balance characterized clones contracting day 15 to 85, and CD4+ skew characterized later expanders.

TCRdb reprocessed the 5' RACE reads with MiXCR, giving one entry per CDR3 protein. The table includes tens of thousands of distinct CDR3 sequences, approximately 13% detected once. V was trimmed by 2 bases and J by 0 bases, leaving 6 bases between them. CDR1 is SGDLS and CDR2 is YYNGEE in the germline V gene. The CDR3 totals 14 residues. The receptor comes from an adult woman who had mild COVID-19 (a few samples of this study predate the infection). Cell type and time point are not known. The chain joins TRBV9 to TRBJ2-4; D unresolved. Sequencing used PBMCs or a T cell subset sorted from them (not recorded which). The DNA of the CDR3 is TGTGCCAGCAGCGTCGACTTAGCCAAAAACATTCAGTACTTC. Translation: CASSVDLAKNIQYF.